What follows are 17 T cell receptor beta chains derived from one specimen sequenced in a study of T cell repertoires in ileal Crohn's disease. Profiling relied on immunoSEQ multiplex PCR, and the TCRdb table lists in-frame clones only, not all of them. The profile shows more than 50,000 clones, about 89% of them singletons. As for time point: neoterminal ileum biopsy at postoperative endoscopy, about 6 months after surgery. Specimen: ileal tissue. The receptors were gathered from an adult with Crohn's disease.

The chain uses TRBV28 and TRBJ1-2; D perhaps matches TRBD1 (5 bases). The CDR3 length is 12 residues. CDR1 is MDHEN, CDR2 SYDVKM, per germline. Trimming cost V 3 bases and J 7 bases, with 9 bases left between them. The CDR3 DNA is TGTGCCAGCAGTTTGGGGGGTCGTGGCTACACCTTC. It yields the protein CASSLGGRGYTF.

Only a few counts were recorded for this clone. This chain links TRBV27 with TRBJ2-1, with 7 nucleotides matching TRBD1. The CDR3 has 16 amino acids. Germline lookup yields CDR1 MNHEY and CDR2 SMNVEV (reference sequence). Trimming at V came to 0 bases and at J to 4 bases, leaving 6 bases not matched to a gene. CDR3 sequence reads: CASSLSLGDRYNEQFF. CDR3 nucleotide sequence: TGTGCCAGCAGTTTATCTCTCGGGGACAGATACAATGAGCAGTTCTTC.

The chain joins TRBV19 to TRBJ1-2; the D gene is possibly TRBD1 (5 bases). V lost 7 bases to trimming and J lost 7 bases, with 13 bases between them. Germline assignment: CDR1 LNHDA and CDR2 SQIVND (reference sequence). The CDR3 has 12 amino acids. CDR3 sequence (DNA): TGTGCCAGTAAAGGCAGGGCAGCTGGCTACACCTTC. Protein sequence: CASKGRAAGYTF.

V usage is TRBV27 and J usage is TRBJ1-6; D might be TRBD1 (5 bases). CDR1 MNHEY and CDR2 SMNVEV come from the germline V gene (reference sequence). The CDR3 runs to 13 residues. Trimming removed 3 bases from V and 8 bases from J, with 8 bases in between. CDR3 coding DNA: TGTGCCAGCAGTTTTACAGGCGATTCACCCCTCCACTTT. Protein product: CASSFTGDSPLHF.

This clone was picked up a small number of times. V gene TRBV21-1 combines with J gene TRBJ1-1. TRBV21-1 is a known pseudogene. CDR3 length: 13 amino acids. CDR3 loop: CANNRVLSTEAFF. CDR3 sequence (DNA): TGTGCCAACAACCGGGTTTTAAGCACTGAAGCTTTCTTT.

CDR3 nucleotide sequence: TGCGCCAGCAGCCAACAGGGGGGCGAGGTTGAAAAACTGTTTTTT. Amino acids: CASSQQGGEVEKLFF. V gene TRBV4-1 combines with J gene TRBJ1-4; 7 nucleotides align to TRBD1. Germline loops: CDR1 MGHRA, CDR2 YSYEKL. This CDR3 has 15 amino acids. Unmatched junction bases numbered 7, after V lost 2 bases and J lost 7 bases.

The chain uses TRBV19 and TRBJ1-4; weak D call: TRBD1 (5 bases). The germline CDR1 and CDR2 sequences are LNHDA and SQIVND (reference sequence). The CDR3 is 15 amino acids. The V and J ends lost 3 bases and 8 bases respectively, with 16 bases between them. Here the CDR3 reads CASSIPRRGGEKLFF. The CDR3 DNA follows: TGTGCCAGTAGTATCCCCCGGCGGGGCGGAGAAAAACTGTTTTTT.

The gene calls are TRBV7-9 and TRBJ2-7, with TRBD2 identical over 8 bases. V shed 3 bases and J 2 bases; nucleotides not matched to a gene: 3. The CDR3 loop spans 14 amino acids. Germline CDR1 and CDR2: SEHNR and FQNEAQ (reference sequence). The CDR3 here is CASSFGAGAYEQYV. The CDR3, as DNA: TGTGCCAGCAGCTTTGGAGCGGGGGCCTACGAGCAGTACGTC.

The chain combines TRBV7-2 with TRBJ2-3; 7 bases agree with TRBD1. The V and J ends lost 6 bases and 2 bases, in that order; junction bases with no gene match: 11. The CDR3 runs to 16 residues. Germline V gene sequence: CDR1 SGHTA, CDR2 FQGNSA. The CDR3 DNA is TGTGCCAGCAGTTCCCGCAGGGGACAGAACACAGATACGCAGTATTTT. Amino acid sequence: CASSSRRGQNTDTQYF.

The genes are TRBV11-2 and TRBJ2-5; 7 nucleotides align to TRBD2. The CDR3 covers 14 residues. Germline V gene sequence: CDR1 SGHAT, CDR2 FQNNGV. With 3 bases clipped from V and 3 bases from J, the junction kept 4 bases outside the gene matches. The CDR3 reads CASSFRGGEETQYF. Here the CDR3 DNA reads TGTGCCAGCAGCTTTCGGGGAGGGGAAGAGACCCAGTACTTC. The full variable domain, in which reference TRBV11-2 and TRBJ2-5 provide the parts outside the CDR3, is EAGVAQSPRYKIIEKRQSVAFWCNPISGHATLYWYQQILGQGPKLLIQFQNNGVVDDSQLPKDRFSAERLKGVDSTLKIQPAKLEDSAVYLCASSFRGGEETQYFGPGTRLLVL.

CDR3 protein: CASSQRGVGGATEAFF. DNA of the CDR3: TGTGCCAGCAGCCAACGGGGCGTAGGAGGGGCCACTGAAGCTTTCTTT. J is TRBJ1-1 and V is TRBV7-9; perhaps TRBD1 as D (5 bases). The germline V and J ends were trimmed by 5 bases and 4 bases, with 20 bases remaining between them. The germline gives CDR1 SEHNR, CDR2 FQNEAQ (reference sequence). The CDR3 covers 16 residues.

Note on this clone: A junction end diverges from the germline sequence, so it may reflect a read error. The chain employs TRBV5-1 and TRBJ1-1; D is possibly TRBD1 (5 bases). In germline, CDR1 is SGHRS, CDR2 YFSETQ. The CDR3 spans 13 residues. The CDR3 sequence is CASKAQGNTEAFF. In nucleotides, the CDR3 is TGCGCCAGCAAGGCGCAGGGAAACACGGAAGCTTTCTTT.

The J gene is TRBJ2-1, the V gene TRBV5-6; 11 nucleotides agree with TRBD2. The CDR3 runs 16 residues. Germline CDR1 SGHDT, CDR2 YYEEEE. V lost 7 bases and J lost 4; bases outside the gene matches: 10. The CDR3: CASSLPGLAEYNEQFF. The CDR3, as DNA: TGTGCCAGCTCACTTCCGGGACTAGCGGAATACAATGAGCAGTTCTTC. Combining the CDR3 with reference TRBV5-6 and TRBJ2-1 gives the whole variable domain DAGVTQSPTHLIKTRGQQVTLRCSPKSGHDTVSWYQQALGQGPQFIFQYYEEEERQRGNFPDRFSGHQFPNYSSELNVNALLLGDSALYLCASSLPGLAEYNEQFFGPGTRLTVL.

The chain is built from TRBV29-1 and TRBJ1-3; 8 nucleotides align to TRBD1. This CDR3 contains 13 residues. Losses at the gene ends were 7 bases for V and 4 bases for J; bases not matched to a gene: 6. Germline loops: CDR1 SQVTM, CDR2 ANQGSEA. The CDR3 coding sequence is TGCAGCGCACGACAGGGGCGAGGAAACACCATATATTTT. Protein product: CSARQGRGNTIYF.

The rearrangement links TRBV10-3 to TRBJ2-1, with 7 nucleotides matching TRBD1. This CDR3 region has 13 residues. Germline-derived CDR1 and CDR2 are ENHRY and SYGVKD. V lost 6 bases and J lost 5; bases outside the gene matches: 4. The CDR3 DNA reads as TGTGCCATCAGGAAGGGGGCCGACAATGAGCAGTTCTTC. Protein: CAIRKGADNEQFF.

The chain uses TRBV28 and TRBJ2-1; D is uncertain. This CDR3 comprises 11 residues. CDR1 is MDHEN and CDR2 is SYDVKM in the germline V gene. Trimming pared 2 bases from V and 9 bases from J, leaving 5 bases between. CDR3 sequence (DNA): TGTGCCAGCAGTTTAGCCGGTGAGCAGTTCTTC. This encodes CASSLAGEQFF.

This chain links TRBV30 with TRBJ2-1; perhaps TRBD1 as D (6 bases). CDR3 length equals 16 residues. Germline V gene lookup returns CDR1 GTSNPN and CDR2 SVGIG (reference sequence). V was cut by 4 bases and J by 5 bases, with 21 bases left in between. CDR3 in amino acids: CAWNIPWTVVDNEQFF. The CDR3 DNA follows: TGTGCCTGGAACATCCCGTGGACAGTAGTGGACAATGAGCAGTTCTTC.